Listed below are T cell receptor beta chains from one sample, sequenced in a study of blood T cells in healthy people across ages. MiXCR, run by TCRdb on the 5' RACE reads, gives a single entry per CDR3 protein. The sample carries approximately 810,000 distinct CDR3 sequences, 25% to 35% recorded once. Sample: blood. Receptors were obtained from an elderly woman in good health. CDR3s include the opening cysteine and the closing phenylalanine or tryptophan. A D gene is named only where the DNA matches it firmly. Expanded clones get a size class; other rows say once, few or many, or leave the size out.

clone_size	v_call	j_call	d_call	cdr3_nt	cdr3_aa
-	TRBV20-1	TRBJ2-7	-	TGCAGTGCTAGAGATCAGGGAGCGGCTTACGAGCAGTACTTC	CSARDQGAAYEQYF
many	TRBV7-2	TRBJ1-1	-	TGTGCCAGCAGCCGCAGGGGGAACACTGAAGCTTTCTTT	CASSRRGNTEAFF
many	TRBV20-1	TRBJ2-7	TRBD1	TGCAGTGCTAGAAATGTATTGAGGACAGGGCACGACGAGCAGTACTTC	CSARNVLRTGHDEQYF
-	TRBV9	TRBJ2-1	TRBD2	TGTGCCAGCAGCGTATCCGGGACTAGCGGGTTTTGGTTCTTC	CASSVSGTSGFWFF
-	TRBV3-1	TRBJ1-2	-	TGTGCCACATCTGGGGGGACCTATGGCTACACCTTC	CATSGGTYGYTF
many	TRBV20-1	TRBJ2-4	TRBD1	TGCAGTGCTTCATGGTCACAGGGGACCAAAAACATTCAGTACTTC	CSASWSQGTKNIQYF
many	TRBV5-1	TRBJ2-1	TRBD2	TGCGCCAGCAGCTTGGACGGGGGGATCTACAATGAGCAGTTCTTC	CASSLDGGIYNEQFF
many	TRBV14	TRBJ2-3	-	TGTGCCAGCAGTCAGCTTAAAGGGAGCGGCACAGATACGCAGTATTTT	CASSQLKGSGTDTQYF
many	TRBV14	TRBJ1-2	TRBD1	TGTGCCAGCAGCCAAGGACAGGGGATGAATCTAAGAGTTTCTAACTATGGCTACACCTTC	CASSQGQGMNLRVSNYGYTF
-	TRBV6-5	TRBJ2-7	TRBD1	TGTGCCAGCAAACTGACCGGGACAGGTGGGACCTACGAGCAGTACTTC	CASKLTGTGGTYEQYF
many	TRBV6-5	TRBJ2-7	-	TGTGCCAGCAGCTCCTTGGGTGGTTACGAGCAGTACTTC	CASSSLGGYEQYF
-	TRBV19	TRBJ2-5	TRBD2	TGTGCCAGTAGAGAGTTGGGGACCGGGGGGGGAGAGACCCAGTACTTC	CASRELGTGGGETQYF
many	TRBV7-8	TRBJ1-2	-	TGTGCCAGCAGGTCCGAGGCAGGGATCGATCGCTACACCTTC	CASRSEAGIDRYTF
-	TRBV19	TRBJ2-5	-	TGTGCCAGTAGTACCCTAGCAGGGCGGATCTCTAATGAGCAGTACTTC	CASSTLAGRISNEQYF
many	TRBV7-2	TRBJ2-4	TRBD1	TGTGCCAGCAGCCATGACAGGGTCTCAATTAACATTCAGTACTTC	CASSHDRVSINIQYF
-	TRBV4-1	TRBJ2-1	-	TGCGCCAGCAGTCGCGAAGTGGGGGGAAGGCAGTTCTTC	CASSREVGGRQFF
-	TRBV12-3/TRBV12-4	TRBJ2-2	-	TGTGCCAGCAGTTTCATGTACACCGGGGAGCTGTTTTTT	CASSFMYTGELFF
many	TRBV5-5	TRBJ2-3	TRBD1	TGTGCCAGCAGCTTGATGGACAGGGGTGCAGATACGCAGTATTTT	CASSLMDRGADTQYF
many	TRBV4-3	TRBJ1-1	-	TGCGCCAGCAGCCAAGATCCGGGCGTGAACACTGAAGCTTTCTTT	CASSQDPGVNTEAFF
few	TRBV11-2	TRBJ2-1	-	TGTGCCAGCAGCTTGGAATTTTTAGGCTACAATGGGCAGTTCTTC	CASSLEFLGYNGQFF
-	TRBV12-3/TRBV12-4	TRBJ1-4	-	TGTGCCAGCAGTTTTTCGGGGGTCGAAAAACTGTTTTTT	CASSFSGVEKLFF
-	TRBV4-1	TRBJ2-5	-	TGCGCCAGCAGCCGTCCGGGTCAAGGGACCCAGTACTTC	CASSRPGQGTQYF
many	TRBV2	TRBJ2-1	-	TGTGCCAGCAAGCGGACAAGGTCCTACAATGAGCAGTTCTTC	CASKRTRSYNEQFF
-	TRBV7-2	TRBJ1-5	-	TGTGCCAGCAGCCCCCCAGATCAGCCCCAGCATTTT	CASSPPDQPQHF
few	TRBV25-1	TRBJ1-4	TRBD1	TGTGCCAGCAGTGGTCCTGGGACAGCACTCGAAAAACTGTTTTTT	CASSGPGTALEKLFF
-	TRBV27	TRBJ2-2	-	TGTGCCAGCAGCCAAACCAGGGACACCGGGGAGCTGTTTTTT	CASSQTRDTGELFF
-	TRBV29-1	TRBJ1-5	TRBD1	TGCAGCGTTGGCAAGACAGGGACCGCTGGGGAGCCCCAGCATTTT	CSVGKTGTAGEPQHF
many	TRBV11-2	TRBJ2-3	-	TGTGCCAGCGTTTACCGGGTGGACAACGGTGCGGCAGATACGCAGTATTTT	CASVYRVDNGAADTQYF
few	TRBV2	TRBJ1-5	-	TGTGCCAGCAGCCCTAGGACAGATGAGCCCCAGCATTTT	CASSPRTDEPQHF
-	TRBV12-3/TRBV12-4	TRBJ2-3	-	TGTGCCAGCAGTTTTGGCGGGATAACCACAGATATGCAGTATTTT	CASSFGGITTDMQYF
many	TRBV3-1	TRBJ2-1	-	TGTGCCAGCAGCCAAGGTGGTGGCGGGAACAATGAGCAGTTCTTC	CASSQGGGGNNEQFF
many	TRBV7-9	TRBJ1-6	-	TGTGCCAGCACCCTCGACAGGATTAATTCACCCCTCCACTTT	CASTLDRINSPLHF
few	TRBV5-8	TRBJ1-3	-	TGTGCCAGCAGCCTGGGAGTTGCGGGAAACACCATATATTTT	CASSLGVAGNTIYF
-	TRBV7-9	TRBJ2-7	-	TGTGCCAGCAGTCCGGGGCCAGATGAGCAGTACTTC	CASSPGPDEQYF
many	TRBV27	TRBJ2-4	-	TGTGCCAGCAGTCCCGACAGCCCAAAAAACATTCAGTACTTC	CASSPDSPKNIQYF
many	TRBV6-5	TRBJ1-6	-	TGTGCCAGCAGTGATGGACGGTATAATTCACCCCTCCACTTT	CASSDGRYNSPLHF
many	TRBV6-5	TRBJ1-1	-	TGTGCCAGCAGTTTCCGGACAGTACCGACTGAAGCTTTCTTT	CASSFRTVPTEAFF
-	TRBV12-3/TRBV12-4	TRBJ2-7	-	TGTGCCAGCTCCTCCTGGGGATCGCGCAGTGAGCAGTACTTC	CASSSWGSRSEQYF
-	TRBV30	TRBJ2-5	TRBD2	TGTGCCTGGAGGGGGGGGGGTGAAGAGACCCAGTACTTC	CAWRGGGEETQYF
many	TRBV11-2	TRBJ1-1	-	TGTGCCAGCAGCTGGAACAGGGATATAGAAGCTTTCTTT	CASSWNRDIEAFF
-	TRBV30	TRBJ1-1	-	TGTGCCTGGACTCAGGGATACGACACTGAAGCTTTCTTT	CAWTQGYDTEAFF
many	TRBV3-1	TRBJ2-1	TRBD2	TGTGCCAGCAGCCGGAGCGGGGCTCCGGATGGGGAGCAGTTCTTC	CASSRSGAPDGEQFF
few	TRBV20-1	TRBJ2-4	-	TGCAGTGCTAGAGAGGTTCAGGATAGCAAAAACATTCAGTACTTC	CSAREVQDSKNIQYF
-	TRBV20-1	TRBJ1-1	-	TGCAGTGCTACCTTACCTCAGGGATACACTGAAGCTTTCTTT	CSATLPQGYTEAFF
few	TRBV5-4	TRBJ2-1	TRBD2	TGTGCCTCAGCCGGGGGGAACTCCAGGGCAGGTGAGCAGTTCTTC	CASAGGNSRAGEQFF
few	TRBV28	TRBJ1-5	TRBD1	TGTGCCAGCAGCGGGACAGAGGGGGATCAGCCCCAGCATTTT	CASSGTEGDQPQHF
-	TRBV7-6	TRBJ2-3	-	TGTGCCAGCAGCCCAAGGTGGGCGCGGGCAGATACGCAGTATTTT	CASSPRWARADTQYF
many	TRBV3-1	TRBJ1-5	-	TGTGCCAGCAGCCAAGATAACGGGAGGCCCCAGCATTTT	CASSQDNGRPQHF
many	TRBV18	TRBJ2-7	-	TGTGCCAGCTCACCACCGGTAAAGCGAAACTCCTACGAGCAGTACTTC	CASSPPVKRNSYEQYF
few	TRBV14	TRBJ2-2	TRBD1	TGTGCCAGCAGCGCACAGGGGGCTGGACTGTTTTTT	CASSAQGAGLFF
-	TRBV12-3/TRBV12-4	TRBJ1-4	TRBD1	TGTGCCAGCAGTCGGGGGACAGGGGGCGGCACTAATGAAAAACGGTTTTTT	CASSRGTGGGTNEKRFF
many	TRBV7-9	TRBJ2-1	TRBD2	TGTGCCAGCAAGGGTAGCGGGGGATACAATGAGCAGTTCTTC	CASKGSGGYNEQFF
few	TRBV18	TRBJ2-3	-	TGTGCCAGCTCACCGCCAGGGCCGGGCTATACGCAGTATTTT	CASSPPGPGYTQYF